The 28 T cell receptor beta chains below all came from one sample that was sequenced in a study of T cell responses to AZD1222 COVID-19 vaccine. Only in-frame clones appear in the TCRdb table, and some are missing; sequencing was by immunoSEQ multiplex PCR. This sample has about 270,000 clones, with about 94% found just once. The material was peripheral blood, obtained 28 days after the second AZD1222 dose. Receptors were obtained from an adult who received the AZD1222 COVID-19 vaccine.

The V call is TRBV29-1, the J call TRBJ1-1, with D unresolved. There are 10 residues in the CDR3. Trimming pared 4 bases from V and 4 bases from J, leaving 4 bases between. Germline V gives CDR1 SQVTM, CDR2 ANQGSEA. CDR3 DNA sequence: TGCAGCGTTGTTAGCACTGAAGCTTTCTTT. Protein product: CSVVSTEAFF.

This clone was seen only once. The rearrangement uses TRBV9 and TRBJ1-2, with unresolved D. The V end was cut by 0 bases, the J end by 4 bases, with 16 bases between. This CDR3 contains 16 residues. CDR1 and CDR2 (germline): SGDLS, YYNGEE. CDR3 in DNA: TGTGCCAGCAGCGTAGCGGCCGCGGCAACCCTCTATGGCTACACCTTC. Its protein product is CASSVAAAATLYGYTF.

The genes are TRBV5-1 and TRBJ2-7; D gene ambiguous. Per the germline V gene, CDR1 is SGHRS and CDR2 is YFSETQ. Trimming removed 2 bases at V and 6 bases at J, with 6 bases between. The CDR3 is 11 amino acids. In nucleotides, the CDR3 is TGCGCCAGCAGCTTAAACGGCGAGCAGTACTTC. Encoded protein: CASSLNGEQYF.

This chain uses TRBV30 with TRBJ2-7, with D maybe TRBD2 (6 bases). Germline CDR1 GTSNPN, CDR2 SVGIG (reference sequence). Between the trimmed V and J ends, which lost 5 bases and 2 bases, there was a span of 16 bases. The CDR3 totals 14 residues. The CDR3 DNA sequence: TGTGCCTGGGGGGACTTCTACCGACCCTACGAGCAGTACTTC. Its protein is CAWGDFYRPYEQYF.

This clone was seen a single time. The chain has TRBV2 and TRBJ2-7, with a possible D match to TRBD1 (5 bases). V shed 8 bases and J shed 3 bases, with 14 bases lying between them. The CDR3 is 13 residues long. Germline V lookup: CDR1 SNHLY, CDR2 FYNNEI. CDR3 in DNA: TGTGCCAGCCGGGCGGACATTTTCTACGAGCAGTACTTC. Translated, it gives CASRADIFYEQYF.

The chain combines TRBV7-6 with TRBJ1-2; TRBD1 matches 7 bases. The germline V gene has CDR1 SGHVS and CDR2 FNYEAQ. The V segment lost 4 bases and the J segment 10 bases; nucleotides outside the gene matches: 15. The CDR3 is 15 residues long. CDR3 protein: CASSSEPGQPSDYTF. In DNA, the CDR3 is TGTGCCAGCAGCTCAGAACCGGGACAGCCCTCCGACTACACCTTC.

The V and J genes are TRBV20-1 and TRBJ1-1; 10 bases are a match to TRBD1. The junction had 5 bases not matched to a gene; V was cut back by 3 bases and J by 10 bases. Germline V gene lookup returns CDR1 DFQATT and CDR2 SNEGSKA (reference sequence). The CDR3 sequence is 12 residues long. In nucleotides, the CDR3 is TGCAGTGCTAGTGACAGGGGGCAGCGAGCTTTCTTT. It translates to CSASDRGQRAFF.

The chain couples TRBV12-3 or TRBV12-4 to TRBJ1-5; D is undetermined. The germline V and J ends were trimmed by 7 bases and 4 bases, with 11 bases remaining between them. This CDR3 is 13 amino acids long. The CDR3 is CASKKGWNQPQHF. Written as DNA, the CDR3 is TGTGCCAGCAAAAAGGGCTGGAATCAGCCCCAGCATTTT.

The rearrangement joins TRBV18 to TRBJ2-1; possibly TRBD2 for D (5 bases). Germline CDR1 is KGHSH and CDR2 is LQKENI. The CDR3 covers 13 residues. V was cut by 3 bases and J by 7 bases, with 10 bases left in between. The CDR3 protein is CASSPNTRNEQFF. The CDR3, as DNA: TGTGCCAGCTCACCGAATACTAGAAATGAGCAGTTCTTC.

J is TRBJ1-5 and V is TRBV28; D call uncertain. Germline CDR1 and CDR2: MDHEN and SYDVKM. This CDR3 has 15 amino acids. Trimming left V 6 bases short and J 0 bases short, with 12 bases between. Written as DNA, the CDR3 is TGTGCCAGCAGCCTCCCCGTTTATAGCAATCAGCCCCAGCATTTT. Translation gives CASSLPVYSNQPQHF.

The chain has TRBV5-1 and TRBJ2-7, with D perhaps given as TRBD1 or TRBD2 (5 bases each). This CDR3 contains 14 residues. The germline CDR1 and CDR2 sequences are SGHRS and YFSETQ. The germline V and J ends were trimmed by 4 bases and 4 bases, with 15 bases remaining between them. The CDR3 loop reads CASSPTVGVYEQYF. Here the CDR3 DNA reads TGCGCCAGCAGCCCAACGGTGGGGGTATACGAGCAGTACTTC.

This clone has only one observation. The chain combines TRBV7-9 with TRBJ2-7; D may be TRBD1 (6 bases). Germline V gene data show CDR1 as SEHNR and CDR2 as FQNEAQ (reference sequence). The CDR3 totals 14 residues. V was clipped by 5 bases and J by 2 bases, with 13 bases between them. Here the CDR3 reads CASSPPGQPYEQYF. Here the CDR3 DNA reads TGTGCCAGCAGCCCCCCCGGACAGCCCTACGAGCAGTACTTC.

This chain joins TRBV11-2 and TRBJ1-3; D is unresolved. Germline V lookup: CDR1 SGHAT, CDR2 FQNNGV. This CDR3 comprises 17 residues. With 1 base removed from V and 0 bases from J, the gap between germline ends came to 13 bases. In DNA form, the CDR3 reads TGTGCCAGCAGCTTAGGCCCAGGAACGAACTCTGGAAACACCATATATTTT. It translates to CASSLGPGTNSGNTIYF.

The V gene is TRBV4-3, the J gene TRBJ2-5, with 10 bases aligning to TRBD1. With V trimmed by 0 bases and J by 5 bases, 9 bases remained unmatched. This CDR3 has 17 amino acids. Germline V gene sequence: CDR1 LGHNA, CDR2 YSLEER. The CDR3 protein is CASSQDRGTGVGETQYF. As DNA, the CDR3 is TGCGCCAGCAGCCAAGATCGGGGGACAGGGGTTGGGGAGACCCAGTACTTC.

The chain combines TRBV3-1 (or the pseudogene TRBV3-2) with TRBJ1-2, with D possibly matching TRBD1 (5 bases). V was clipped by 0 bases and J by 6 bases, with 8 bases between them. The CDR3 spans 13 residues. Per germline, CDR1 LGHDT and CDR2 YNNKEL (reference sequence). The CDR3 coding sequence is TGTGCCAGCAGCCAAGACAGGGTTAATGGCTACACCTTC. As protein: CASSQDRVNGYTF.

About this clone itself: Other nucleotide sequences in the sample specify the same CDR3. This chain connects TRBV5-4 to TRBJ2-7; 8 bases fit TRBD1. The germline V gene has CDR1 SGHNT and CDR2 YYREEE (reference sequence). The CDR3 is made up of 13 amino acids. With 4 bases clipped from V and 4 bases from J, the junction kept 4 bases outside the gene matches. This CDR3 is CASSADRGYEQYF. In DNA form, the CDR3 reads TGTGCCAGCAGCGCCGACAGGGGATACGAGCAGTACTTC.

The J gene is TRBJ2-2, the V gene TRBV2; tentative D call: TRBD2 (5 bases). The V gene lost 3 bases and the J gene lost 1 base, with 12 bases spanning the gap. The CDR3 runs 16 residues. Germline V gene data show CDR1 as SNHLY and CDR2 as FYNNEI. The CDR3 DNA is TGTGCCAGCAGTGATCAAGGACTCGAGAACACCGGGGAGCTGTTTTTT. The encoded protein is CASSDQGLENTGELFF. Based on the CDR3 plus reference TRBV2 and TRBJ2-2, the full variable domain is EPEVTQTPSHQVTQMGQEVILRCVPISNHLYFYWYRQILGQKVEFLVSFYNNEISEKSEIFDDQFSVERPDGSNFTLKIRSTKLEDSAMYFCASSDQGLENTGELFFGEGSRLTVL.

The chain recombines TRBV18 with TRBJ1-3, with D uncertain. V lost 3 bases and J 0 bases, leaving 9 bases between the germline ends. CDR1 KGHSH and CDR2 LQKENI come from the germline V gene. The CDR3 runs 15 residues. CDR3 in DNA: TGTGCCAGCTCACCCGACTCTGTCTCTGGAAACACCATATATTTT. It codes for CASSPDSVSGNTIYF.

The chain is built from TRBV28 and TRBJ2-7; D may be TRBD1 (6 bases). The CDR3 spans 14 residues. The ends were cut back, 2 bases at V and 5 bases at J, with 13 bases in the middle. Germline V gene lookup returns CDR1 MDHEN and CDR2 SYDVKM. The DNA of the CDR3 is TGTGCCAGCAGTTTAAGGTCAGGGGCGCACGAGCAGTACTTC. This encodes CASSLRSGAHEQYF.

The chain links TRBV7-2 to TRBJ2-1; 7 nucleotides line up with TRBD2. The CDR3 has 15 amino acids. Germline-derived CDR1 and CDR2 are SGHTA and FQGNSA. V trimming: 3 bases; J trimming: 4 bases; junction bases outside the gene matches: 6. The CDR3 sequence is CASSFFAGAYNEQFF. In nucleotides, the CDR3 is TGTGCCAGCAGCTTTTTCGCGGGAGCGTACAATGAGCAGTTCTTC.

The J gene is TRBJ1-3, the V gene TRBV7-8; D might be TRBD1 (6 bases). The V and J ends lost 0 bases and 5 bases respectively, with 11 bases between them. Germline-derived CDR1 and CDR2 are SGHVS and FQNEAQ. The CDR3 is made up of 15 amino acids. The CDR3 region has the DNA TGTGCCAGCAGCTTAGCGCACGGACAGAGAAACACCATATATTTT. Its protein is CASSLAHGQRNTIYF.

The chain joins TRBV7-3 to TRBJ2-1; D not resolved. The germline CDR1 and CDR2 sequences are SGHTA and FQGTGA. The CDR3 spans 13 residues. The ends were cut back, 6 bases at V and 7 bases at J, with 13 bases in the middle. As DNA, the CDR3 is TGTGCCAGCAGTAACGGGCGGATGAATGAGCAGTTCTTC. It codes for CASSNGRMNEQFF.

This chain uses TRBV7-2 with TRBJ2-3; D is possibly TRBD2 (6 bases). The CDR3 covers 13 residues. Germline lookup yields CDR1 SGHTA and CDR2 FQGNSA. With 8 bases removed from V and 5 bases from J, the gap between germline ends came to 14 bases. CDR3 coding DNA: TGTGCCAGCTTACGCGGGGCAGGAGATACGCAGTATTTT. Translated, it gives CASLRGAGDTQYF.

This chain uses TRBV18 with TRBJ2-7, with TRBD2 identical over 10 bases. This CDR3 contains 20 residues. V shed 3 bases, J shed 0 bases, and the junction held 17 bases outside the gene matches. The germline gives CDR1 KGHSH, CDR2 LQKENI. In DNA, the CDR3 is TGTGCCAGCTCACCTTTCAGGGTTCCCACTAGCGGGAATAGCTCCTACGAGCAGTACTTC. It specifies CASSPFRVPTSGNSSYEQYF.

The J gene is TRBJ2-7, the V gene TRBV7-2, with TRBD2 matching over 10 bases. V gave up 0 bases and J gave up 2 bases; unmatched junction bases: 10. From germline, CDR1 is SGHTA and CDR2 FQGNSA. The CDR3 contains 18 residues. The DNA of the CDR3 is TGTGCCAGCAGCTTAGCCCCTAGCGGGAGTATATATCCCTACGAGCAGTACTTC. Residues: CASSLAPSGSIYPYEQYF.

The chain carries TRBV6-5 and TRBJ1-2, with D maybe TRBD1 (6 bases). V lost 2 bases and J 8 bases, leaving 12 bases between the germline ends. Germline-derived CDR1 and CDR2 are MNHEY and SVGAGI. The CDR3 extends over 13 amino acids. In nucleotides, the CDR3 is TGTGCCAGCAGTTACGGGACATTCGAAGGCTACACCTTC. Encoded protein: CASSYGTFEGYTF.

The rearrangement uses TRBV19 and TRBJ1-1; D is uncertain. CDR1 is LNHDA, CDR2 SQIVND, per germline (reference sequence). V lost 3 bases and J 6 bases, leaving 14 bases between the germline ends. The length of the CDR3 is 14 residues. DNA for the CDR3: TGTGCCAGTAGTATGGGGAATACCCTCTCTGAAGCTTTCTTT. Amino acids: CASSMGNTLSEAFF.

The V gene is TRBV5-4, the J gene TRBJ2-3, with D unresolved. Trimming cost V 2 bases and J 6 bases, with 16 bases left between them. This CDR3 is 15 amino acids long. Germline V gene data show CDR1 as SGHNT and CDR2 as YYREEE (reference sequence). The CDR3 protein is CASSFPAAAQDTQYF. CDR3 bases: TGTGCCAGCAGCTTCCCGGCTGCTGCCCAGGATACGCAGTATTTT.